Below, 25 T cell receptor beta chains from the same sample are listed, as sequenced in a study of blood T cell repertoires in COVID-19. Clones were sequenced by immunoSEQ multiplex PCR, and TCRdb holds only the in-frame ones, with some missing. The sample has around 95,000 clones, less than 90% seen once; the top ten hold approximately 7.3%. The sequenced material came from peripheral blood. These receptors came from a man younger than 40 in a cohort sampled during active COVID-19.

The CDR3 coding sequence is TGTGCCAGCAGCTCCTATCGACTAGCTTTTCGCTACAATGAGCAGTTCTTC. Residues: CASSSYRLAFRYNEQFF. The V and J genes are TRBV13 and TRBJ2-1; TRBD2 matches 7 bases. J gave up 3 bases and V 4 bases, and 12 bases lay outside the gene matches. CDR1 and CDR2 from the germline V gene are PRHDT and FYEKMQ (reference sequence). The CDR3 spans 17 residues.

This rearrangement joins TRBV7-9 to TRBJ1-1; 7 nucleotides line up with TRBD1. Germline trimming cut 0 bases from V and 3 bases from J; bases unmatched to any gene: 1. CDR3 length equals 14 residues. Per germline, CDR1 SEHNR and CDR2 FQNEAQ (reference sequence). For the CDR3, the DNA is TGTGCCAGCAGCTTAGCGCAGGGGGACACTGAAGCTTTCTTT. This gives the protein CASSLAQGDTEAFF.

This rearrangement joins TRBV2 to TRBJ1-1; 9 nucleotides match TRBD1. CDR1 is SNHLY and CDR2 is FYNNEI in the germline V gene. This CDR3 has 14 amino acids. Trimming cost V 7 bases and J 5 bases; bases outside gene matches: 8. CDR3 region: CASTSTGGWTEAFF. DNA of the CDR3: TGTGCCAGCACCTCGACAGGGGGTTGGACTGAAGCTTTCTTT.

V is TRBV7-2 and J is TRBJ2-1, with a tentative D call TRBD1 (5 bases). The CDR3 runs 15 residues. The V and J ends lost 2 bases and 2 bases respectively, with 10 bases between them. Germline V gene data show CDR1 as SGHTA and CDR2 as FQGNSA. CDR3 DNA sequence: TGTGCCAGCAGCTTACTAGGGGTACCCTACAATGAGCAGTTCTTC. Amino acid sequence: CASSLLGVPYNEQFF.

The DNA of the CDR3 is TGTGCCAGCTACCCCGCACCAAGCGTCCCTGAAGCTTTCTTT. Encoded protein: CASYPAPSVPEAFF. The rearrangement uses TRBV7-2 and TRBJ1-1; no clear D. In germline, CDR1 is SGHTA, CDR2 FQGNSA. V was trimmed by 8 bases and J by 6 bases, leaving 19 bases between them. The length of the CDR3 is 14 residues.

This clone showed up just a few times. The V call is TRBV4-3, the J call TRBJ1-5, with a weak D call TRBD1 (6 bases). Germline CDR1 is LGHNA and CDR2 is YSLEER. The CDR3 totals 14 residues. V gave up 4 bases and J gave up 1 base, with 8 bases separating them. The CDR3 is CASSLTGSNQPQHF. CDR3 bases: TGCGCCAGCAGCCTCACAGGGAGCAATCAGCCCCAGCATTTT.

This clone was seen a single time. The chain has TRBV3-1 (or the pseudogene TRBV3-2) and TRBJ2-2; maybe TRBD2 (6 bases). The CDR3 is 16 residues long. V lost 0 bases and J lost 5, with 13 bases in between. Germline-derived CDR1 and CDR2 are LGHDT and YNNKEL (reference sequence). CDR3 bases: TGTGCCAGCAGCCAAGATAGTAATAGCGGAACCGGGGAGCTGTTTTTT. Translating gives CASSQDSNSGTGELFF.

The chain uses TRBV18 and TRBJ1-1, with 10 bases fitting TRBD1. Germline V gene sequence: CDR1 KGHSH, CDR2 LQKENI. V gave up 4 bases and J gave up 1 base; unmatched junction bases: 3. CDR3 length: 15 amino acids. CDR3 sequence reads: CASSRTGGKNTEAFF. Here the CDR3 DNA reads TGTGCCAGCTCACGGACAGGGGGGAAGAACACTGAAGCTTTCTTT.

The CDR3: CASRQTAVNEKLFF. CDR3 bases: TGTGCCAGCAGGCAGACAGCTGTCAATGAAAAACTGTTTTTT. The chain employs TRBV2 and TRBJ1-4; TRBD1 might be the D (5 bases). The CDR3 runs to 14 residues. The V end lost 6 bases, the J end lost 5 bases, and 13 bases lay between the germline ends. The germline gives CDR1 SNHLY, CDR2 FYNNEI.

This clone came up once. The rearrangement joins TRBV5-4 to TRBJ2-5; maybe TRBD2 (5 bases). The CDR3 consists of 13 residues. The ends were cut back, 0 bases at V and 7 bases at J, with 10 bases in the middle. Germline V gene data show CDR1 as SGHNT and CDR2 as YYREEE (reference sequence). CDR3 DNA sequence: TGTGCCAGCAGCTTGGGCCCCGAGGGGACCCAGTACTTC. Its protein is CASSLGPEGTQYF.

The chain couples TRBV6-2 or TRBV6-3 to TRBJ1-6; D remains unclear. The germline CDR1 and CDR2 sequences are MNHEY and SVGEGT. V was trimmed by 0 bases and J by 8 bases, leaving 17 bases between them. The CDR3 totals 17 residues. The CDR3, as DNA: TGTGCCAGCAGTTACTCGGTGTCGTTATCGAGGGATTCACCCCTCCACTTT. Protein sequence: CASSYSVSLSRDSPLHF.

This clone was detected once. This chain joins TRBV5-1 and TRBJ2-1; TRBD1 matches at 9 bases. Per germline, CDR1 SGHRS and CDR2 YFSETQ. This CDR3 is built from 14 residues. V dropped 6 bases and J dropped 5; count of bases not matched to a gene: 6. The chain's CDR3 is CASKGTGTHNEQFF. The CDR3 DNA sequence: TGCGCCAGCAAGGGGACAGGGACCCACAATGAGCAGTTCTTC.

This clone was seen more than once but under ten times. The V call is TRBV19, the J call TRBJ1-6; 8 nucleotides line up with TRBD1. The germline CDR1 and CDR2 sequences are LNHDA and SQIVND (reference sequence). Trimming at V came to 6 bases and at J to 6 bases, leaving 4 bases not matched to a gene. This CDR3 has 14 amino acids. This CDR3 is CASSWDRPNSPLHF. The CDR3 bases are TGTGCCAGTAGCTGGGACAGGCCTAATTCACCCCTCCACTTT.

The chain combines TRBV13 with TRBJ1-4, with a possible D match to TRBD1 (5 bases). The germline V and J ends were trimmed by 3 bases and 3 bases, with 14 bases remaining between them. CDR3 length equals 16 residues. Germline values: CDR1 PRHDT, CDR2 FYEKMQ (reference sequence). CDR3 region: CASSLMGGQSNEKLFF. DNA for the CDR3: TGTGCCAGCAGCTTGATGGGGGGTCAGTCTAATGAAAAACTGTTTTTT.

This rearrangement joins TRBV2 to TRBJ2-1, with D perhaps matching TRBD1 (5 bases). This CDR3 spans 15 amino acids. Trimming left V 6 bases short and J 0 bases short, with 12 bases between. The germline CDR1 and CDR2 sequences are SNHLY and FYNNEI. As DNA, the CDR3 is TGTGCCAGCAGATGGGGCGCAAGCTCCTACAATGAGCAGTTCTTC. Translation gives CASRWGASSYNEQFF.

This clone was detected only a few times. V usage is TRBV18 and J usage is TRBJ2-3; 10 nucleotides match TRBD2. V trimming: 0 bases; J trimming: 2 bases; junction bases outside the gene matches: 5. The CDR3 is 17 residues long. Germline assignment: CDR1 KGHSH and CDR2 LQKENI. CDR3 DNA: TGTGCCAGCTCACCACCTACAGCGGGGGGGGTCACAGATACGCAGTATTTT. It yields the protein CASSPPTAGGVTDTQYF.

The chain recombines TRBV18 with TRBJ2-5; 9 nucleotides agree with TRBD1. CDR3 length: 13 residues. Germline V CDR1 and CDR2: KGHSH, LQKENI. The J segment lost 8 bases and the V segment lost 6 bases, leaving 7 bases of the junction unmatched. The CDR3 region is CASSPDRGETQYF. The CDR3 region has the DNA TGTGCCAGCTCCCCCGACAGGGGGGAAACCCAGTACTTC.

V and J are TRBV30 and TRBJ2-1; 8 positions match TRBD2. CDR3 length: 13 amino acids. Trimming at V came to 0 bases and at J to 12 bases, leaving 7 bases not matched to a gene. CDR1 is GTSNPN, CDR2 SVGIG, per germline (reference sequence). Here the CDR3 DNA reads TGTGCCTGGAGTGTAGAGCGGGAGTCAAGGCAGTTCTTC. It encodes CAWSVERESRQFF.

This clone was picked up a small number of times. The V and J genes are TRBV6-6 and TRBJ2-4; perhaps TRBD1 as D (5 bases). CDR1 is MNHNY, CDR2 SVGAGI, per germline (reference sequence). V was cut by 5 bases and J by 12 bases, with 14 bases left in between. The CDR3 totals 12 residues. The CDR3 region is CASSLQVVDQYF. Written as DNA, the CDR3 is TGTGCCAGCAGTCTACAGGTCGTCGATCAGTACTTC.

The chain recombines TRBV9 with TRBJ2-7, with 10 bases that match TRBD2. The V segment lost 4 bases and the J segment 5 bases; nucleotides outside the gene matches: 12. The length of the CDR3 is 16 residues. CDR1 SGDLS and CDR2 YYNGEE come from the germline V gene. CDR3 loop: CASSPGGGLAFHEQYF. CDR3 DNA: TGTGCCAGCAGCCCGGGGGGGGGACTAGCGTTCCACGAGCAGTACTTC.

This clone was detected only once. This CDR3 reads CASSLLSTGGPANYGYTF. DNA of the CDR3: TGTGCCAGCAGTTTATTGTCGACAGGGGGCCCGGCAAACTATGGCTACACCTTC. The chain is built from TRBV27 and TRBJ1-2; 10 bases map to TRBD1. Per germline, CDR1 MNHEY and CDR2 SMNVEV (reference sequence). This CDR3 region has 18 residues. V dropped 1 base and J dropped 2; count of bases not matched to a gene: 10.

The chain couples TRBV28 to TRBJ1-5, with D possibly being TRBD1 (6 bases). Germline V gene lookup returns CDR1 MDHEN and CDR2 SYDVKM. V shed 8 bases and J shed 2 bases, with 19 bases lying between them. CDR3 size: 16 residues. This chain's CDR3 is CASQSLGGVGNQPQHF. In DNA, the CDR3 is TGTGCCAGCCAATCATTAGGGGGGGTGGGCAATCAGCCCCAGCATTTT.

As for this clone: Other DNA sequences of this sample code for an identical CDR3. The rearrangement uses TRBV30 and TRBJ1-2, with D possibly TRBD1 on 5 matching bases. The ends were cut back, 0 bases at V and 6 bases at J, with 8 bases in the middle. Looked up from germline, CDR1 is GTSNPN and CDR2 is SVGIG (reference sequence). CDR3 length: 12 residues. The CDR3 region is CAWSVQGDGYTF. CDR3 coding DNA: TGTGCCTGGAGTGTACAAGGGGATGGCTACACCTTC.

The chain combines TRBV6-5 with TRBJ1-2; no reliable D call. Trimming shortened V by 7 bases and J by 0 bases, and 9 bases separated the two germline ends. CDR1 MNHEY and CDR2 SVGAGI come from the germline V gene. The CDR3 totals 13 residues. The CDR3 region has the DNA TGTGCCAGCATGAGGGCCTCTAACTATGGCTACACCTTC. Its protein product is CASMRASNYGYTF.

The chain couples TRBV28 to TRBJ2-1; 10 nucleotides match TRBD2. CDR1 is MDHEN and CDR2 is SYDVKM in the germline V gene. V trimming: 6 bases; J trimming: 1 base; junction bases outside the gene matches: 6. The CDR3 is 16 residues long. CDR3 sequence reads: CASSLLAGRSYNEQFF. In DNA, the CDR3 is TGTGCCAGCAGCCTACTAGCGGGGAGGTCCTACAATGAGCAGTTCTTC.